The source of this T cell receptor (beta chain) is a study of T-cell reconstitution after alpha-beta-depleted transplantation in children. TCRbeta library preparation incorporated unique molecular identifiers. Via MiXCR, TCRdb re-called the PCR reads, giving one row per CDR3 protein. The table records 250,000 to 400,000 distinct CDR3 sequences, around 20% of them present only once. This CDR3 has 14 amino acids. Germline assignment: CDR1 SGHRS and CDR2 YFSETQ. V was cut by 3 bases and J by 5 bases, with 14 bases left in between. This clonotype showed up just a few times. Its antigen remains unknown. Study-level points and caveats: Newly produced T cells mostly provided counts and TCRbeta diversity after one year, as hyperexpanded clones declined. Some patients' high day-60 TCRbeta diversity was traced to surviving recipient T cells and thymic progenitors. Roughly two months post-transplant, alpha-beta T cells reportedly originated from several hundred graft clones that had expanded.

Source: PBMCs, mostly from graft donor cells, taken 180 days after TCRalphabeta/CD19-depleted stem cell transplant. The TCR originated in a male patient aged 10 to 17 who had a stem cell transplant for acute lymphoblastic leukemia, so the T cells may come from the graft donor. This chain uses TRBV5-1 with TRBJ2-5; D perhaps matches TRBD2 (5 bases). The CDR3 here is CASSYPTMGETQYF. The CDR3, as DNA: TGCGCCAGCAGCTACCCGACTATGGGTGAGACCCAGTACTTC.